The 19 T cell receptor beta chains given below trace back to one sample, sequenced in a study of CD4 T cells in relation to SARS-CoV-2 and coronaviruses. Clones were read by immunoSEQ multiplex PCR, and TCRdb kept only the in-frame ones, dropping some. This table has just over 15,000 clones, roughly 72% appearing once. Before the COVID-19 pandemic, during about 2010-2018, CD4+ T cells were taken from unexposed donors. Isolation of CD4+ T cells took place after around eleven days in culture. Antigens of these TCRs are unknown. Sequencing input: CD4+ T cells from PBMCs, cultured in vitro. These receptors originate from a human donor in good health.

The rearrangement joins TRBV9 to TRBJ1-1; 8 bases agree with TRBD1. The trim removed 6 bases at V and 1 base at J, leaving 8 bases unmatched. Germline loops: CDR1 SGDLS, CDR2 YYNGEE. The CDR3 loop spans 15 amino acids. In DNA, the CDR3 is TGTGCCAGCACAAGGGGGGGACAGGCGAACACTGAAGCTTTCTTT. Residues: CASTRGGQANTEAFF.

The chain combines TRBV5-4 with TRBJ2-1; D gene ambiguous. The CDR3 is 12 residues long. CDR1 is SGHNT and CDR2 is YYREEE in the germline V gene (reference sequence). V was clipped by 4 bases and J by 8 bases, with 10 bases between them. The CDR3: CASSRSGDEQFF. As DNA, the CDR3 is TGTGCCAGCAGCCGTAGTGGGGATGAGCAGTTCTTC.

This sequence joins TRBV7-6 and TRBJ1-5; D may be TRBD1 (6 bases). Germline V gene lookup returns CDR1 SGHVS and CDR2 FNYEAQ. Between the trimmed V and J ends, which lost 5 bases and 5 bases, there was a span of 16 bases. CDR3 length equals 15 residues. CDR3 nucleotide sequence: TGTGCCAGCAGCCCCGGGGCAGGGGCGGATCAGCCCCAGCATTTT. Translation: CASSPGAGADQPQHF.

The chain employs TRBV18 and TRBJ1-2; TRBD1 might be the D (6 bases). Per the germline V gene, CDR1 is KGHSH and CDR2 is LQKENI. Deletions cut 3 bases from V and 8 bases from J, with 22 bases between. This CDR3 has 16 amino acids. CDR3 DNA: TGTGCCAGCTCACCCCAGGATGGGGACACCGGCCGGGGCTACACCTTC. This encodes CASSPQDGDTGRGYTF.

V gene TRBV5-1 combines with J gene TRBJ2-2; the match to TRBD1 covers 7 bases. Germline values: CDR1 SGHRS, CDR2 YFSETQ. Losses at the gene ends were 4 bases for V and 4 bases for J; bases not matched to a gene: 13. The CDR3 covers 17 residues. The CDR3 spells CASSAIRDSFSTGELFF. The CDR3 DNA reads TGCGCCAGCAGCGCAATCCGGGACAGCTTTAGCACCGGGGAGCTGTTTTTT.

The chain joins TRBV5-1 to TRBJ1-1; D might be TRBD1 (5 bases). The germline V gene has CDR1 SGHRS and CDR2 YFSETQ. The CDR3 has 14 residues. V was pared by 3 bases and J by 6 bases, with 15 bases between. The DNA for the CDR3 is TGCGCCAGCAGCTCCGGGACGCCTACATCTGAAGCTTTCTTT. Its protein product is CASSSGTPTSEAFF.

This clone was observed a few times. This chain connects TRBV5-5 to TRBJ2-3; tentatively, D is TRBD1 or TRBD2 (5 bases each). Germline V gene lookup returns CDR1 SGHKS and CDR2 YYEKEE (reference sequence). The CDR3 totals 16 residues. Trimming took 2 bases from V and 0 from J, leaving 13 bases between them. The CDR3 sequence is CASSFRDQPSTDTQYF. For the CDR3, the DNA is TGTGCCAGCAGCTTTAGGGACCAACCGAGCACAGATACGCAGTATTTT.

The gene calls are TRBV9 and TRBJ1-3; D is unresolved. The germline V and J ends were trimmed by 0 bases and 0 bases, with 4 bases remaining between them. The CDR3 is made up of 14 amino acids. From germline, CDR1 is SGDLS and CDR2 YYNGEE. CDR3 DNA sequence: TGTGCCAGCAGCGTAGGGCTCTCTGGAAACACCATATATTTT. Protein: CASSVGLSGNTIYF.

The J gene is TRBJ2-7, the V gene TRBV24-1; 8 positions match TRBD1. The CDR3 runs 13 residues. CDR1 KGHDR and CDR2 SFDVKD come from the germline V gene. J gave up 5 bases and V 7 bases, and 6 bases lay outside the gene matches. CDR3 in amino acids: CATSGTGTNEQYF. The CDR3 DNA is TGTGCCACCAGCGGGACAGGAACGAACGAGCAGTACTTC.

The CDR3 loop reads CASSYGGEDTQYF. CDR3 in DNA: TGTGCCAGCAGTTACGGGGGGGAAGATACGCAGTATTTT. This chain uses TRBV6-5 with TRBJ2-3; 7 bases are a match to TRBD2. This CDR3 is 13 amino acids long. With V trimmed by 2 bases and J by 5 bases, 1 base remained unmatched. The V gene's germline CDR1 is MNHEY and CDR2 SVGAGI.

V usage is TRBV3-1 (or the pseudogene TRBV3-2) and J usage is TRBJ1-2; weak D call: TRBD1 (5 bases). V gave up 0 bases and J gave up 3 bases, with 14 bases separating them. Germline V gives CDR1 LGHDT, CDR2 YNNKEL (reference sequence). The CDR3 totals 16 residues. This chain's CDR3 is CASSQDPGREDYGYTF. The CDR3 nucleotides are TGTGCCAGCAGCCAAGATCCGGGCAGGGAGGACTATGGCTACACCTTC.

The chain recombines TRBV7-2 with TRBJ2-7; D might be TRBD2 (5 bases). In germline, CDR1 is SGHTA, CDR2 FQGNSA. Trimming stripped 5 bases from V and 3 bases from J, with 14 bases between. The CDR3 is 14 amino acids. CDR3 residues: CASSQVLGVYEQYF. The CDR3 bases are TGTGCCAGCAGCCAGGTCCTCGGGGTCTACGAGCAGTACTTC.

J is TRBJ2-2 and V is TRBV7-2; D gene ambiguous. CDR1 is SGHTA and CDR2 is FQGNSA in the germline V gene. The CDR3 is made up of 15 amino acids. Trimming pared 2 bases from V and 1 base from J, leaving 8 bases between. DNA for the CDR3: TGTGCCAGCAGCTTACAGTCGGGGAACACCGGGGAGCTGTTTTTT. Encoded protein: CASSLQSGNTGELFF.

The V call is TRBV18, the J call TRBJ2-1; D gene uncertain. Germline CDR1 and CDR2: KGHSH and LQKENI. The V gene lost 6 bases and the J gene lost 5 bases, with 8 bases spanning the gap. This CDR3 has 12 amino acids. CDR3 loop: CASSGPNNEQFF. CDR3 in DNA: TGTGCCAGCTCCGGGCCCAACAATGAGCAGTTCTTC.

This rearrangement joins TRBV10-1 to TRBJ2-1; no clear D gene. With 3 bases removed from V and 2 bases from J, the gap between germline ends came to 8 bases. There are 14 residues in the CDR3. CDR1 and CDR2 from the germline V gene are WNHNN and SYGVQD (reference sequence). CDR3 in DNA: TGCGCCAGCAGTGATCAGGCGGCCTACAATGAGCAGTTCTTC. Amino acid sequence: CASSDQAAYNEQFF.

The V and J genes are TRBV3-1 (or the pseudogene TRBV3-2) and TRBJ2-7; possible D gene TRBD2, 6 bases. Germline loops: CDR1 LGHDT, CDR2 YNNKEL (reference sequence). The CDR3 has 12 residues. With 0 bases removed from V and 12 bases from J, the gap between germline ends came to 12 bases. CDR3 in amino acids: CASSQDFGRRYF. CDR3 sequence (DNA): TGTGCCAGCAGCCAAGATTTTGGGAGGCGGTACTTC.

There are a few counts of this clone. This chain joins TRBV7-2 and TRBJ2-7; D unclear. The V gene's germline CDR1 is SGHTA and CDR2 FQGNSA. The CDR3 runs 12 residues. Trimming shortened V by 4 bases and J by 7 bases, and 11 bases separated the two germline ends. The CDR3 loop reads CASSSEVWEQYF. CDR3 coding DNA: TGTGCCAGCAGCTCCGAGGTCTGGGAGCAGTACTTC.

The CDR3 reads CASSQDRGGGVDTQYF. The CDR3 DNA reads TGTGCCAGCAGCCAAGACCGTGGCGGAGGGGTCGATACGCAGTATTTT. The chain carries TRBV3-1 (or the pseudogene TRBV3-2) and TRBJ2-3; maybe TRBD2 (6 bases). The ends were cut back, 0 bases at V and 6 bases at J, with 16 bases in the middle. CDR1 and CDR2 from the germline V gene are LGHDT and YNNKEL (reference sequence). The CDR3 covers 16 residues.

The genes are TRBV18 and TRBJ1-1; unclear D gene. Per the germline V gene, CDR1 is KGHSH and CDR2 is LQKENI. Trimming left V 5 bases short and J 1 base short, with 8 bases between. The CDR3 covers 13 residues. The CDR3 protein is CASSSPANTEAFF. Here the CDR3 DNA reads TGTGCCAGCTCATCCCCAGCGAACACTGAAGCTTTCTTT.